This paragraph reports one T cell receptor (beta chain). In the original processing: Researchers report that nucleated cell counts were estimated from reference gene primer amplification. Sequencing used immunoSEQ multiplex PCR; TCRdb keeps in-frame clones, though not all of them. V and J calls plus clone size are reproduced from that table; the DNA served to infer D and trimming. The profile covers approximately 50,000 clones, with 85% appearing a single time and roughly 10% taken by the ten largest. The sample belongs to a study of blood T cell repertoires in COVID-19. Turning to the study itself: The study drew acute and convalescent COVID-19 samples from the United States, Italy and Spain. PBMCs, B-cell-depleted T cells, or T cells were the source of the cDNA or gDNA that made up the material.

The J segment lost 3 bases and the V segment lost 4 bases, leaving 10 bases of the junction unmatched. The CDR3 is 16 residues long. Germline V gene lookup returns CDR1 SEHNR and CDR2 FQNEAQ (reference sequence). The chain joins TRBV7-9 to TRBJ2-7; 9 nucleotides align to TRBD1. This clonotype was obtained from a human donor in a cohort sampled during active COVID-19. The sample was peripheral blood. CDR3 sequence (DNA): TGTGCCAGCAGCTCGGCCCTAGGGACAGGGAACTACGAGCAGTACTTC. Its translation: CASSSALGTGNYEQYF.